This TCR beta chain was observed in a study of HIV-infected patients and healthy controls. Points from the study as a whole: Slight age and sex differences between study cohorts did not explain the diversity differences.

The repertoire came from unfractionated whole blood and reflected all unsorted peripheral T cells. The CDR3 has 14 residues. V lost 0 bases to trimming and J lost 7 bases, with 10 bases between them. In the case of this clonotype: The antigen is unknown.

Alpha and beta constant-region primers primed reverse transcription of about 470 ng RNA. Using multiplexing indices, alpha and beta chain libraries were generated apart by chain-specific third strand synthesis. Ligation attached cDNA to a 5' RACE adapter that carried a random hexamer and SP2 site. One entry per CDR3 protein results from TCRdb running MiXCR on the 5' RACE reads. Of about 13,000 distinct CDR3 sequences listed, roughly a tenth are singletons. The sequence was obtained from an adult in good health. Sequenced input: blood. The rearrangement uses TRBV12-3 or TRBV12-4 and TRBJ2-1; TRBD1 is a possible D gene (6 bases). The CDR3 DNA reads TGTGCCAGCAGTTTAGCGCGAAGGGGGAATGAGCAGTTCTTC. Translating gives CASSLARRGNEQFF.